This T cell receptor (beta chain) was profiled in a study of PD-L1 blockade in urothelial cancer. Study in general: Blood analysis took place 3 weeks (second dose) and 6 weeks after treatment start.

V shed 3 bases and J shed 2 bases, with 16 bases lying between them. Per germline, CDR1 SGHTA and CDR2 FQGNSA. This CDR3 is built from 16 residues. Every PCR received spiked-in synthetic TCR analog templates. Profiled with immunoSEQ multiplex PCR; TCRdb holds only in-frame clones, not every one. Of under 100,000 clones listed, around 89% were seen once; the top ten hold under 2%. Time point defined: pretreatment peripheral blood. The TCR originated in a man aged 55 to 70 with urothelial cancer. Material: PBMCs, obtained around atezolizumab (anti-PD-L1) treatment. The chain is built from TRBV7-2 and TRBJ1-1; a weak D match, TRBD1 (5 bases). The CDR3 coding sequence is TGTGCCAGCAGCTTGAAGATAGGGGCATACAACACTGAAGCTTTCTTT. Residues: CASSLKIGAYNTEAFF.